The 32 T cell receptor beta chains reported below all come from one sample, sequenced in a study of T cell responses to AZD1222 COVID-19 vaccine. Method: immunoSEQ multiplex PCR; TCRdb's copy keeps in-frame clones and lacks some. Among roughly 120,000 clones, 88% were seen once, and the ten largest hold 3.5% to 4%. The sample here was peripheral blood, taken 28 days after the second AZD1222 dose. The receptors were sampled from an adult who received the AZD1222 COVID-19 vaccine.

The table lists this clone with a few counts. Here the CDR3 reads CASSRSGNNSPLHF. CDR3 nucleotide sequence: TGTGCCAGCAGTCGGTCGGGGAACAATTCACCCCTCCACTTT. V usage is TRBV11-1 and J usage is TRBJ1-6; D is uncertain. The CDR3 contains 14 residues. Germline-derived CDR1 and CDR2 are SGHAT and FQDESV (reference sequence). Trimming pared 6 bases from V and 7 bases from J, leaving 13 bases between.

CDR3 in amino acids: CASSFGGKNYGYTF. CDR3 sequence (DNA): TGTGCCAGCAGTTTCGGGGGGAAGAACTATGGCTACACCTTC. The rearrangement links TRBV28 to TRBJ1-2, with D tentatively TRBD1 (5 bases). In germline, CDR1 is MDHEN, CDR2 SYDVKM. CDR3 length equals 14 residues. Deletions cut 3 bases from V and 2 bases from J, with 10 bases between.

V and J are TRBV6-2 or TRBV6-3 and TRBJ1-1; the match to TRBD1 covers 9 bases. V lost 5 bases and J lost 11; bases outside the gene matches: 3. The CDR3 contains 11 residues. Germline CDR1 MNHEY, CDR2 SVGEGT. Here the CDR3 DNA reads TGTGCCAGCAGTCACACAGGGGGCGCTTTCTTT. This sequence encodes CASSHTGGAFF.

This chain links TRBV6-6 with TRBJ1-5; 7 positions agree with TRBD1. CDR1 MNHNY and CDR2 SVGAGI come from the germline V gene (reference sequence). The CDR3 length is 16 residues. The V gene end was trimmed by 4 bases and the J gene end by 4 bases; junction bases not matched to a gene: 10. The CDR3: CASSSGQGVANQPQHF. Written as DNA, the CDR3 is TGTGCCAGCAGTTCCGGTCAGGGGGTGGCGAATCAGCCCCAGCATTTT.

The chain links TRBV24-1 to TRBJ2-2; D is ambiguous. Trimming cost V 6 bases and J 4 bases, with 8 bases left between them. CDR1 and CDR2 from the germline V gene are KGHDR and SFDVKD. This CDR3 spans 13 amino acids. CDR3 residues: CATSRLSTGELFF. The DNA of the CDR3 is TGTGCCACCAGTAGGTTAAGCACCGGGGAGCTGTTTTTT.

This clone came up a few times. The chain employs TRBV6-2 or TRBV6-3 and TRBJ1-1; D might be TRBD1 (6 bases). V was shortened by 3 bases and J by 1 base, with 15 bases between the two germline ends. The germline CDR1 and CDR2 sequences are MNHEY and SVGEGT. The CDR3 loop spans 16 amino acids. CDR3 residues: CASSYAGTRGNTEAFF. In DNA form, the CDR3 reads TGTGCCAGCAGTTATGCGGGGACCAGGGGGAACACTGAAGCTTTCTTT.

V is TRBV4-2 and J is TRBJ2-2, with 10 bases matching TRBD2. Germline V CDR1 and CDR2: LGHNA, YNFKEQ. After removal of 1 base from V and 3 bases from J, the junction contained 5 bases not matched to a gene. This CDR3 contains 17 residues. CDR3 loop: CASSQVSSGGHTGELFF. The CDR3 nucleotides read TGTGCCAGCAGCCAAGTGTCTAGCGGGGGACACACCGGGGAGCTGTTTTTT.

The chain employs TRBV29-1 and TRBJ1-2; 8 nucleotides match TRBD1. The ends lost 8 bases at V and 6 bases at J; junction bases unmatched: 11. The CDR3 totals 13 residues. Germline CDR1 reads SQVTM; CDR2 reads ANQGSEA. CDR3 residues: CSSDRGQQHGYTF. CDR3 bases: TGCAGCTCTGACAGGGGTCAGCAGCATGGCTACACCTTC.

The chain recombines TRBV7-9 with TRBJ1-2; TRBD1 matches at 8 bases. CDR1 is SEHNR, CDR2 FQNEAQ, per germline (reference sequence). The CDR3 is 16 residues long. V was clipped by 3 bases and J by 1 base; unmatched bases: 7. CDR3 sequence reads: CASSLGGQAVNYGYTF. The CDR3, as DNA: TGTGCCAGCAGCTTGGGGGGACAGGCGGTTAACTATGGCTACACCTTC.

This rearrangement joins TRBV5-8 to TRBJ2-5; D call uncertain. Trimming removed 0 bases from V and 5 bases from J, with 5 bases in between. The CDR3 consists of 12 residues. Germline CDR1 reads SGHTS; CDR2 reads YDEGEE. CDR3 residues: CASSLARETQYF. CDR3 coding DNA: TGTGCCAGCAGCTTGGCCCGGGAGACCCAGTACTTC.

This clone was recorded only once. The CDR3: CSVGTQTSGEQYF. CDR3 coding DNA: TGCAGCGTGGGGACCCAGACATCTGGGGAGCAGTACTTC. This chain uses TRBV29-1 with TRBJ2-7; perhaps D is TRBD1 or TRBD2 (5 bases each). Germline lookup yields CDR1 SQVTM and CDR2 ANQGSEA. The V end lost 6 bases, the J end lost 7 bases, and 19 bases lay between the germline ends. The CDR3 is 13 residues long.

This chain joins TRBV6-5 and TRBJ1-1; D call uncertain. V gave up 5 bases and J gave up 4 bases, with 11 bases separating them. Germline loops: CDR1 MNHEY, CDR2 SVGAGI. CDR3 size: 13 residues. The CDR3 protein is CASSPPGLTEAFF. CDR3 sequence (DNA): TGTGCCAGCAGTCCACCTGGGCTCACTGAAGCTTTCTTT.

This clone was observed a handful of times. The chain carries TRBV19 and TRBJ1-1; 8 nucleotides agree with TRBD1. CDR3 length: 13 residues. Trimming removed 5 bases from V and 8 bases from J; junction bases left unmatched: 7. CDR1 and CDR2 (germline): LNHDA, SQIVND (reference sequence). The CDR3 here is CASSSPWTGEAFF. DNA for the CDR3: TGTGCCAGTAGTTCGCCGTGGACAGGGGAAGCTTTCTTT.

The gene calls are TRBV21-1 and TRBJ2-7. TRBV21-1 is noted as a pseudogene. The length of the CDR3 is 15 residues. CDR3 sequence (DNA): TGTGCCAGCAGCAACGTACGGGCAAGCTCCTACGAGCAGTACTTC. Translating gives CASSNVRASSYEQYF.

The chain combines TRBV4-3 with TRBJ2-7, with D possibly matching TRBD2 (7 bases). The CDR3 is made up of 16 amino acids. V dropped 1 base and J dropped 7 bases, with 20 bases sitting between them. Germline V gene data show CDR1 as LGHNA and CDR2 as YSLEER. CDR3 sequence (DNA): TGCGCCAGCAGCCAAGTCAAAACTAGCGCAAGGGGGGAGCAGTACTTC. Translated, it gives CASSQVKTSARGEQYF.

The chain carries TRBV7-9 and TRBJ2-3, with no clear D. The germline gives CDR1 SEHNR, CDR2 FQNEAQ (reference sequence). The CDR3 is made up of 14 amino acids. The V end was cut by 4 bases, the J end by 0 bases, with 8 bases between. The CDR3 sequence is CASSSTGSTDTQYF. DNA of the CDR3: TGTGCCAGCAGCTCGACTGGCAGCACAGATACGCAGTATTTT.

The chain uses TRBV7-9 and TRBJ1-2; 9 bases agree with TRBD1. J lost 4 bases, V lost 8 bases, and 8 bases had no gene match. The length of the CDR3 is 14 residues. Germline V gene data show CDR1 as SEHNR and CDR2 as FQNEAQ (reference sequence). CDR3 bases: TGTGCCAGCGCCGGGGACAGGGATATCTATGGCTACACCTTC. Translating gives CASAGDRDIYGYTF.

V usage is TRBV25-1 and J usage is TRBJ2-6, with D possibly TRBD1 on 7 matching bases. The CDR3 has 18 amino acids. Germline V gene sequence: CDR1 MGHDK, CDR2 SYGVNS. Deletions cut 3 bases from V and 0 bases from J, with 15 bases between. In DNA, the CDR3 is TGTGCCAGCAGTGATTCCCTCCAGGGGGGCTCTGGGGCCAACGTCCTGACTTTC. Translated: CASSDSLQGGSGANVLTF.

This clone was counted a single time. This rearrangement joins TRBV12-5 to TRBJ1-2; D is unresolved. The CDR3 has 15 residues. Germline loops: CDR1 LGHNT, CDR2 FRNRAP. Trimming removed 0 bases from V and 3 bases from J, with 11 bases in between. The CDR3 is CASGLVRRSDYGYTF. In DNA, the CDR3 is TGTGCTAGTGGTTTGGTACGCAGGTCCGACTATGGCTACACCTTC.

This clone was recorded a few times. The chain recombines TRBV14 with TRBJ1-1, with D unresolved. CDR1 SGHDN and CDR2 FVKESK come from the germline V gene. CDR3 length: 16 residues. V was pared by 2 bases and J by 1 base, with 14 bases between. The CDR3 spells CASSQQNYGWNTEAFF. CDR3 bases: TGTGCCAGCAGCCAACAGAACTACGGGTGGAACACTGAAGCTTTCTTT.

The rearrangement joins TRBV7-9 to TRBJ2-6; D not certain. This CDR3 region has 17 residues. The V and J ends lost 2 bases and 2 bases respectively, with 13 bases between them. Germline V gives CDR1 SEHNR, CDR2 FQNEAQ (reference sequence). The CDR3 DNA sequence: TGTGCCAGCAGCTTAACCCTACAGTCCCCTGGGGCCAACGTCCTGACTTTC. This gives the protein CASSLTLQSPGANVLTF.

The chain couples TRBV12-5 to TRBJ2-2; perhaps D is TRBD1 or TRBD2 (6 bases each). The germline gives CDR1 LGHNT, CDR2 FRNRAP. The ends were cut back, 3 bases at V and 6 bases at J, with 11 bases in the middle. The CDR3 length is 14 residues. Written as DNA, the CDR3 is TGTGCTAGTGGTTTTAACAGGGAGGCCGGGGAGCTGTTTTTT. Translating gives CASGFNREAGELFF.

The CDR3 region is CASSLTGQGGSPLHF. DNA of the CDR3: TGTGCCAGCAGCTTAACGGGGCAGGGGGGCTCACCCCTCCACTTT. The V and J genes are TRBV7-3 and TRBJ1-6; 7 bases align to TRBD1. The germline CDR1 and CDR2 sequences are SGHTA and FQGTGA. CDR3 length: 15 amino acids. Trimming cost V 0 bases and J 10 bases; bases outside gene matches: 6.

This chain joins TRBV24-1 and TRBJ2-2; 10 positions agree with TRBD1. Germline trimming cut 4 bases from V and 3 bases from J; bases unmatched to any gene: 4. From germline, CDR1 is KGHDR and CDR2 SFDVKD. This CDR3 contains 16 residues. The CDR3 DNA is TGTGCCACCAGTGACCCGACAGGGGGCGACACCGGGGAGCTGTTTTTT. Its protein product is CATSDPTGGDTGELFF.

The chain uses TRBV29-1 and TRBJ1-2; D remains unclear. The V gene's germline CDR1 is SQVTM and CDR2 ANQGSEA. Deletions cut 4 bases from V and 0 bases from J, with 12 bases between. The CDR3 is 14 amino acids. CDR3 nucleotides: TGCAGCGTTGCACCGGCAGCAGCTAACTATGGCTACACCTTC. This translates into CSVAPAAANYGYTF.

The V and J genes are TRBV5-1 and TRBJ2-7, with a possible D match to TRBD1 (5 bases). Germline loops: CDR1 SGHRS, CDR2 YFSETQ. Trimming removed 3 bases from V and 4 bases from J, with 11 bases in between. The CDR3 consists of 13 residues. CDR3 sequence (DNA): TGCGCCAGCAGCTGGAATCAGGGTTACGAGCAGTACTTC. Its translation is CASSWNQGYEQYF.

The chain uses TRBV6-2 or TRBV6-3 and TRBJ1-5; possible D gene TRBD1, 5 bases. V was trimmed by 4 bases and J by 2 bases, leaving 18 bases between them. Germline CDR1 and CDR2: MNHEY and SVGEGT. CDR3 length: 17 residues. This CDR3 is CASSLTPGTLGNQPQHF. CDR3 in DNA: TGTGCCAGCAGTTTGACTCCCGGGACTCTGGGCAATCAGCCCCAGCATTTT.

The chain links TRBV18 to TRBJ1-1; no clear D gene. The germline gives CDR1 KGHSH, CDR2 LQKENI. Trimming cost V 4 bases and J 1 base, with 4 bases left between them. The CDR3 sequence is 12 residues long. The CDR3 bases are TGTGCCAGCTCACGTCCGAACACTGAAGCTTTCTTT. As protein: CASSRPNTEAFF.

The chain joins TRBV19 to TRBJ2-1; D possibly corresponds to TRBD2 (5 bases). V lost 0 bases and J 6 bases, leaving 6 bases between the germline ends. Germline V lookup: CDR1 LNHDA, CDR2 SQIVND (reference sequence). CDR3 size: 13 residues. CDR3 DNA sequence: TGTGCCAGTAGTATAGAAGAGGGCAATGAGCAGTTCTTC. It is translated as CASSIEEGNEQFF.

The J gene is TRBJ2-7, the V gene TRBV2, with 14 bases that match TRBD2. The V and J ends lost 6 bases and 3 bases, in that order; junction bases with no gene match: 1. Germline CDR1 SNHLY, CDR2 FYNNEI. This CDR3 is 14 amino acids long. CDR3 amino acids: CASRGTSGSYEQYF. The CDR3 nucleotides read TGTGCCAGCAGGGGGACTAGCGGGAGCTACGAGCAGTACTTC.

The CDR3 nucleotides read TGTGCCAGCAGCTCCCTTGGCGGGATTGACTATGGCTACACCTTC. Residues: CASSSLGGIDYGYTF. The chain carries TRBV11-2 and TRBJ1-2, with unresolved D. Germline V lookup: CDR1 SGHAT, CDR2 FQNNGV. Trimming cost V 4 bases and J 3 bases, with 15 bases left between them. This CDR3 is built from 15 residues.

V is TRBV7-2 and J is TRBJ1-1, with D unclear. The CDR3 covers 12 residues. Between the trimmed V and J ends, which lost 4 bases and 4 bases, there was a span of 7 bases. Germline lookup yields CDR1 SGHTA and CDR2 FQGNSA. The DNA of the CDR3 is TGTGCCAGCAGCTCGGGTAGCACTGAAGCTTTCTTT. Protein: CASSSGSTEAFF.